This T cell receptor (beta chain) was sequenced in a study of blood T cells in healthy people across ages. Overall study: Every two T cells gave about one barcoded beta molecule via template switching.

PBMCs, at least 7 million per sample, were isolated. The authors ran a second PCR of about 6 to 11 cycles using a sample-barcoded 5' primer and a J-beta primer mix. Each cDNA molecule received a tag from a template-switch adaptor that had 12 random nucleotides. Each CDR3 protein gets one entry after TCRdb re-called the 5' RACE reads with MiXCR. In the table there are 920,000 or so distinct CDR3 sequences, under 45% of which are singletons. Study observations and caveats: PBMCs were not sorted, which prevented a conclusive comparison of naive versus antigen-experienced cells.

Of note for this clonotype: The antigen is undetermined.

The source of this sequence is a woman aged 55-69 years in good health. Sequencing was done on a sample of blood.

CDR3 DNA sequence: TGTGCCAGCAGCGGCCTAGGGGGGCCCCGAAGCAGTGTCAAGGAGCAGTACTTC. Protein product: CASSGLGGPRSSVKEQYF. The rearrangement links TRBV7-6 to TRBJ2-7; D is perhaps TRBD1 or TRBD2 (6 bases each). V lost 5 bases and J lost 7, with 30 bases in between. Per germline, CDR1 SGHVS and CDR2 FNYEAQ. CDR3 length equals 18 residues.